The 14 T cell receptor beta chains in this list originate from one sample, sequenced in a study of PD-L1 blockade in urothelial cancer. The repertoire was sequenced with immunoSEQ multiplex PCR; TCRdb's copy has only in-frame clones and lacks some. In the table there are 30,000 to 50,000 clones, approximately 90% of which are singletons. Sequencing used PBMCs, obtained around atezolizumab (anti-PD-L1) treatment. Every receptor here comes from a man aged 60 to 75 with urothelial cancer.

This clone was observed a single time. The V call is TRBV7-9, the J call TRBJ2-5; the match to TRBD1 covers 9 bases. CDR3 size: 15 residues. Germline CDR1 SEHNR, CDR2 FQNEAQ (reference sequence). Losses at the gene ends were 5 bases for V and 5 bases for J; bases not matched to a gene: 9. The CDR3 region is CASSHRDREWETQYF. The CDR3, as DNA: TGTGCCAGCAGCCACAGGGACAGGGAGTGGGAGACCCAGTACTTC.

Here the CDR3 reads CASSPDSNYGYTF. The DNA for the CDR3 is TGTGCCAGCAGCCCGGACAGCAACTATGGCTACACCTTC. This chain uses TRBV7-6 with TRBJ1-2; possibly TRBD1 for D (6 bases). Between the trimmed V and J ends, which lost 5 bases and 2 bases, there was a span of 9 bases. The CDR3 sequence is 13 residues long. Germline V gives CDR1 SGHVS, CDR2 FNYEAQ. Drawing the rest from reference TRBV7-6 and TRBJ1-2, the complete variable domain is GAGVSQSPRYKVTKRGQDVALRCDPISGHVSLYWYRQALGQGPEFLTYFNYEAQQDKSGLPNDRFSAERPEGSISTLTIQRTEQRDSAMYRCASSPDSNYGYTFGSGTRLTVV.

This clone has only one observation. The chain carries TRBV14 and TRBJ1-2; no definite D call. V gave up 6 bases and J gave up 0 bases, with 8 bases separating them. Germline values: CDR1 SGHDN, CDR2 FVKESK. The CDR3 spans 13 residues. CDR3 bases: TGTGCCAGCAGGGGCTCCTCTAACTATGGCTACACCTTC. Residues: CASRGSSNYGYTF.

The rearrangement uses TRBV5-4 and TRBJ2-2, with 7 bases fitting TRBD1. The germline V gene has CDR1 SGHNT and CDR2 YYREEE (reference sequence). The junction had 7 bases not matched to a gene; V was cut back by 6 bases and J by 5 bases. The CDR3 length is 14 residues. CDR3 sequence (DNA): TGTGCCAGCACCTCGGGACAGATAACCGGGGAGCTGTTTTTT. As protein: CASTSGQITGELFF.

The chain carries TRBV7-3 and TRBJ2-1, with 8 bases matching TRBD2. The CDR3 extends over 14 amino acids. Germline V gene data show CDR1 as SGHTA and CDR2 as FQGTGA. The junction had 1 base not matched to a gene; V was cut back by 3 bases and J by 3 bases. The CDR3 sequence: CASSLTSDYNEQFF. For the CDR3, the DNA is TGTGCCAGCAGCTTGACTAGCGACTACAATGAGCAGTTCTTC.

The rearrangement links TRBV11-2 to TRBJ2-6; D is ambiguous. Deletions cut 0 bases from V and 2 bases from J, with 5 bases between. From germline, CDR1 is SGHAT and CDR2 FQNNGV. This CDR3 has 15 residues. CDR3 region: CASSLEIAGANVLTF. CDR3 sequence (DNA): TGTGCCAGCAGCTTAGAAATAGCTGGGGCCAACGTCCTGACTTTC.

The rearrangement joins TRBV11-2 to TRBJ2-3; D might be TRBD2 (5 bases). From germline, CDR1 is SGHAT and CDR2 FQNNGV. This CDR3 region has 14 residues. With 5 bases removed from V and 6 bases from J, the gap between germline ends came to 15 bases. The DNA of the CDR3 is TGTGCCAGCAGCGACCGGCGGGCTTTGGATACGCAGTATTTT. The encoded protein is CASSDRRALDTQYF.

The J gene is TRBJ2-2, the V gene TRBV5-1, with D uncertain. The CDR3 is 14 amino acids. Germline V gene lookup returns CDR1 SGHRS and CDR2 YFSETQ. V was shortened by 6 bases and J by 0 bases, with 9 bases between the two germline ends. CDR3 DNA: TGCGCCAGCACCGTAGCTGCGAACACCGGGGAGCTGTTTTTT. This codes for CASTVAANTGELFF.

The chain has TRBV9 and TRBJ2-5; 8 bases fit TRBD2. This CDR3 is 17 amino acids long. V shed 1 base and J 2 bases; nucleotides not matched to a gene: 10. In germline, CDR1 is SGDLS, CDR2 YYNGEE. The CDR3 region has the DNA TGTGCCAGCAGCGTAAATCCAGCGGGACTAGGACAAGAGACCCAGTACTTC. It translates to CASSVNPAGLGQETQYF.

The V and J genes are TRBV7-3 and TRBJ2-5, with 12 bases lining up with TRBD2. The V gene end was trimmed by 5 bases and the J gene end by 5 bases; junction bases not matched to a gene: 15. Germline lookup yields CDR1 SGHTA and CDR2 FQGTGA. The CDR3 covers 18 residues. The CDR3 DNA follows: TGTGCCAGCAGCCTAGGGGGCCTAGCGGGGGGGCTGGCGGAGACCCAGTACTTC. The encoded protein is CASSLGGLAGGLAETQYF.

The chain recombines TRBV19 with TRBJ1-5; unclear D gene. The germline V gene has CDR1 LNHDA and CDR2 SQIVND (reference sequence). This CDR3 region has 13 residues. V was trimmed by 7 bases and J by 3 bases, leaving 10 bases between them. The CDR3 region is CASIGKHNQPQHF. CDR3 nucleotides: TGTGCCAGTATCGGGAAGCACAATCAGCCCCAGCATTTT.

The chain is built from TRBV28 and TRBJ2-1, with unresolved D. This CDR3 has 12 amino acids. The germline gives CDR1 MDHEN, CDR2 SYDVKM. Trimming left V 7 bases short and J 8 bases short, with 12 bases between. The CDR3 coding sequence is TGTGCCAGCACTTCCTGGGCCCATGAGCAGTTCTTC. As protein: CASTSWAHEQFF.

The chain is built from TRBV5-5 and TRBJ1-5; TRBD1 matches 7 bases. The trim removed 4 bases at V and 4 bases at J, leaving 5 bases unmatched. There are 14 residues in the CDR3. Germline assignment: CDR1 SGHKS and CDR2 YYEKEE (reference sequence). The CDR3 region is CASSAWTGNQPQHF. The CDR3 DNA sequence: TGTGCCAGCAGCGCGTGGACAGGTAATCAGCCCCAGCATTTT.

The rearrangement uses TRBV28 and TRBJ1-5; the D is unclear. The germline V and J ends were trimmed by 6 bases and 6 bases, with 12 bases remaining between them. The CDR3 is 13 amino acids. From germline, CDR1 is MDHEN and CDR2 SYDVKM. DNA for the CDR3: TGTGCCAGCAGAGTCTCCTGGAGTCAGCCCCAGCATTTT. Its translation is CASRVSWSQPQHF.